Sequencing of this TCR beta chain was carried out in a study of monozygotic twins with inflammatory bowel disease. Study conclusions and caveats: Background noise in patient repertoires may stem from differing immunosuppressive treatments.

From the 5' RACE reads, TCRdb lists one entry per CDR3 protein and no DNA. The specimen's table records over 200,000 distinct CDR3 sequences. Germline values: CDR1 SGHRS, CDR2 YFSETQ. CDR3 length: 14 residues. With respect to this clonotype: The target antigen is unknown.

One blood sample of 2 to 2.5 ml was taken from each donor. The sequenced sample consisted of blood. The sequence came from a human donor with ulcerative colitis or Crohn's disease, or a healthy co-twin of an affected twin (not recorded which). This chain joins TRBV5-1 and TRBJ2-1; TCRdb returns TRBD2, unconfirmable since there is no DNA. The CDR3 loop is CASSYSGGYNEQFF.